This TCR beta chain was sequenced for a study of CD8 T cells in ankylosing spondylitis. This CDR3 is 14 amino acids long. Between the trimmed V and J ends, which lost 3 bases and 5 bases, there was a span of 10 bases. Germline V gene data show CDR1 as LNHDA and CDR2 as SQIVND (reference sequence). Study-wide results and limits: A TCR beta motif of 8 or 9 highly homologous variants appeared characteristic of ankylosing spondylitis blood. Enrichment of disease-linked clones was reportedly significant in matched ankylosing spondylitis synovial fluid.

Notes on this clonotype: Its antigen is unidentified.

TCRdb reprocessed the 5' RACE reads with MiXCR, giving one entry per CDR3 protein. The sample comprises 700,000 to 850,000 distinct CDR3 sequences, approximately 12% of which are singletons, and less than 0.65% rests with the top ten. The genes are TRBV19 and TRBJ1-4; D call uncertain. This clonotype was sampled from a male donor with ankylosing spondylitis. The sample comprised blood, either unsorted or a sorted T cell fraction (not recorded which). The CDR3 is CASSIGLTNEKLFF. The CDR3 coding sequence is TGTGCCAGTAGTATTGGACTTACAAATGAAAAACTGTTTTTT.